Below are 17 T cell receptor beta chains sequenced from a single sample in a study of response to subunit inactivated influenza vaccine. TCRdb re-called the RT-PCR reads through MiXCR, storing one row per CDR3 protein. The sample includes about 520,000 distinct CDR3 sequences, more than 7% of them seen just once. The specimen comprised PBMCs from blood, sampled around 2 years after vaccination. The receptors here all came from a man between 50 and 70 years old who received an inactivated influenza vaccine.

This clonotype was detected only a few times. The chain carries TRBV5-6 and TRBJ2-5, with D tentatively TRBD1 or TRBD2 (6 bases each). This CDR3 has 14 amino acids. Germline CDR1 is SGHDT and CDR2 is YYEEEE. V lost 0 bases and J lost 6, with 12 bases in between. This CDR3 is CASSLVIGGQTQYF. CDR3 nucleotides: TGTGCCAGCAGCTTGGTGATCGGGGGCCAGACCCAGTACTTC.

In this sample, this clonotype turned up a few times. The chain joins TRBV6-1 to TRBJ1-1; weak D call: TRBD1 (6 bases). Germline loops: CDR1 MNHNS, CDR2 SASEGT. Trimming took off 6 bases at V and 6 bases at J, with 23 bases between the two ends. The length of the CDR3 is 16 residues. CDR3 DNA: TGTGCCAGCAGCCTCGAGGGGGGGCTAGGACACTCTGAAGCTTTCTTT. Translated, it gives CASSLEGGLGHSEAFF.

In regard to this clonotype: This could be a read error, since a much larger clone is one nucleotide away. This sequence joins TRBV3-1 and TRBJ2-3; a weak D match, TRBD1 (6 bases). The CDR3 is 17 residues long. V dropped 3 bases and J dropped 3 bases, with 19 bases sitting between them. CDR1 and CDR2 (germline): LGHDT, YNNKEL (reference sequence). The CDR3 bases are TGTGCCAGCAGCCAGCCGACAGGATTGTTGGGGACAGATACGCAGTATTTT. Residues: CASSQPTGLLGTDTQYF.

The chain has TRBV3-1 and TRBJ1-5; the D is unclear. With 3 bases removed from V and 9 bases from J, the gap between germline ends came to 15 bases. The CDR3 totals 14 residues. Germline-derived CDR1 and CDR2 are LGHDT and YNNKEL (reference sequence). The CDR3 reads CASSQGGPMRPQHF. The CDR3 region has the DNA TGTGCCAGCAGCCAGGGCGGGCCAATGCGGCCCCAGCATTTT.

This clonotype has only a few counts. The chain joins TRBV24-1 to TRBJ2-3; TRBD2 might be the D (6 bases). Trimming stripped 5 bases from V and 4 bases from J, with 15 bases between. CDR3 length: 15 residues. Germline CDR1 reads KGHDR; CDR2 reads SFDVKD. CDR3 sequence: CATSGAREVADTQYF. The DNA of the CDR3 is TGTGCCACCAGTGGGGCCAGGGAGGTTGCAGATACGCAGTATTTT.

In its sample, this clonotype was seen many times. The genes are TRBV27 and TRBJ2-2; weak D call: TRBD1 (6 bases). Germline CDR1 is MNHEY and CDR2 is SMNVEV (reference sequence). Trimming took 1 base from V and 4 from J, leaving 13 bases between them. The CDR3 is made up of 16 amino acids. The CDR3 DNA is TGTGCCAGCAGTTTATATTTAGGGGGACCCACCGGGGAGCTGTTTTTT. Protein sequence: CASSLYLGGPTGELFF.

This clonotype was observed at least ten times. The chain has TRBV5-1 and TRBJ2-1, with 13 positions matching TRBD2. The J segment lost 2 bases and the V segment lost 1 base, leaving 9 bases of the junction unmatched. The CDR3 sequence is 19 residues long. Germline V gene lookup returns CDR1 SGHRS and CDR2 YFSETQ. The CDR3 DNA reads TGCGCCAGCAGCTTGACCGGGACTAGCGGGAACCTAGCCTACAATGAGCAGTTCTTC. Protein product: CASSLTGTSGNLAYNEQFF.

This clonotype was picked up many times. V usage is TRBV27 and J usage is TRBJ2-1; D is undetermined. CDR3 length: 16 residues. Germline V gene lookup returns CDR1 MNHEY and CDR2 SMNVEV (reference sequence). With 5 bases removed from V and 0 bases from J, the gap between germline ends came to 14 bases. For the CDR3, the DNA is TGTGCCAGCAGTAATATAGGGTACGGCTCCTACAATGAGCAGTTCTTC. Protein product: CASSNIGYGSYNEQFF.

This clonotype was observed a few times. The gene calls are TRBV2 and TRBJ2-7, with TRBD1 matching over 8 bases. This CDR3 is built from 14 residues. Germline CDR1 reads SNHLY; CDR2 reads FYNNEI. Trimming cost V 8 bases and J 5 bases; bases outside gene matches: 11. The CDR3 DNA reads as TGTGCCAGCCGACCCGGACAGGGATTACACGAGCAGTACTTC. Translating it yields CASRPGQGLHEQYF.

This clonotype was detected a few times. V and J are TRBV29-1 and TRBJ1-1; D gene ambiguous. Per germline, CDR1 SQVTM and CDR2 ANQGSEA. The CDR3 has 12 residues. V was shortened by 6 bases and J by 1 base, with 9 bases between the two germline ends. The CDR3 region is CSVGSGNTEAFF. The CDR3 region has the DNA TGCAGCGTAGGGAGTGGGAACACTGAAGCTTTCTTT.

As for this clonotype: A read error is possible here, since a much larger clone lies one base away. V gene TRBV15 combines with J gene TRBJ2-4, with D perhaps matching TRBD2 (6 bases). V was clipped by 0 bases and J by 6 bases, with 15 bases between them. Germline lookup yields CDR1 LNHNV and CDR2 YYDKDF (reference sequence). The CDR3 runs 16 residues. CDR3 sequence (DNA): TGTGCCACCAGCAGAGATCGGGGGTGTGGTAGAAACATTCAGTACTTC. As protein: CATSRDRGCGRNIQYF.

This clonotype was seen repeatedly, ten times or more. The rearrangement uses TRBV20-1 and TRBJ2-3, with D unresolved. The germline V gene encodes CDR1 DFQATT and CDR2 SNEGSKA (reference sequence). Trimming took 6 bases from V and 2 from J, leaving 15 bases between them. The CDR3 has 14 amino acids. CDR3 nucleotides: TGCAGTGCCGCGCTTGGAATCGCCACAGATACGCAGTATTTT. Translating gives CSAALGIATDTQYF.

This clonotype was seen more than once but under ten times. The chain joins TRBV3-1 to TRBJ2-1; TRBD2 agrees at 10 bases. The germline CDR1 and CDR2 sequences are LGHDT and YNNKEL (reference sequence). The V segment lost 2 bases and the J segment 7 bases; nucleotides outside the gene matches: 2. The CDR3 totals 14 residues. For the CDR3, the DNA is TGTGCCAGCAGCCAACTAGCGGGGGCGAATGAGCAGTTCTTC. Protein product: CASSQLAGANEQFF.

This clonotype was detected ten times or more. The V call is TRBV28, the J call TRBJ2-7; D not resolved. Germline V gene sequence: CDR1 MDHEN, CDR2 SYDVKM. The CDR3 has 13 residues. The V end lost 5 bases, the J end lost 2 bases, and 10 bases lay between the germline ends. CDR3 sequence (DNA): TGTGCCAGCAGTCTCCGGGCCCCCTACGAGCAGTACTTC. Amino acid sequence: CASSLRAPYEQYF.

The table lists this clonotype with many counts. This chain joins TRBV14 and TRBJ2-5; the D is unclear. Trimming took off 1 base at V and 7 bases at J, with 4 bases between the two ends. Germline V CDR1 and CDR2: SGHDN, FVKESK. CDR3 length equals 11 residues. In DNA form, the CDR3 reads TGTGCCAGCAGCCAAGTACGGACCCAGTACTTC. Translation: CASSQVRTQYF.

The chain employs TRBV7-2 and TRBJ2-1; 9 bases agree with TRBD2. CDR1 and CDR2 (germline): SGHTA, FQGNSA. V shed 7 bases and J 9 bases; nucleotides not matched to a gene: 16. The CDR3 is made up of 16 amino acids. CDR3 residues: CASNPSGIRGGSEQFF. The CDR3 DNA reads TGTGCCAGCAACCCTAGCGGGATCAGGGGAGGAAGTGAGCAGTTCTTC. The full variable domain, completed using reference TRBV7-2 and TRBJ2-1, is GAGVSQSPSNKVTEKGKDVELRCDPISGHTALYWYRQSLGQGLEFLIYFQGNSAPDKSGLPSDRFSAERTGGSVSTLTIQRTQQEDSAVYLCASNPSGIRGGSEQFFGPGTRLTVL.

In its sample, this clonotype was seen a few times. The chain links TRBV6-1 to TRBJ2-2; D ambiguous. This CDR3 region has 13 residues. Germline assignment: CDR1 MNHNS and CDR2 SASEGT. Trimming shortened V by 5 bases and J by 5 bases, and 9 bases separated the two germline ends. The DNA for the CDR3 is TGTGCCAGCAGTCGACCGGCGACCGGGGAGCTGTTTTTT. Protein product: CASSRPATGELFF.